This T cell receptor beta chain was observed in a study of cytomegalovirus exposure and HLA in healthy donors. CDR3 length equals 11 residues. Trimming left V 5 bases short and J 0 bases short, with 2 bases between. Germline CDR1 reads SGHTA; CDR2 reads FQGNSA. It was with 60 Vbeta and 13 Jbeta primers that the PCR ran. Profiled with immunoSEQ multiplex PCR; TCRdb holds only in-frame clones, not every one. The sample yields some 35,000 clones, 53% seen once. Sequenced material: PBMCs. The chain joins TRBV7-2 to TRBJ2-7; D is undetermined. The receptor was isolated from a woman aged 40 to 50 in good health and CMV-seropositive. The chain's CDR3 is CASSHSYEQYF. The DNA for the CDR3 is TGTGCCAGCAGCCACTCCTACGAGCAGTACTTC.